One sample yielded the 2 T cell receptor beta chains listed below, sequenced in a study of control samples from healthy donors and cancer patients. Libraries were prepared by immunoSEQ multiplex PCR; TCRdb keeps only in-frame clonotypes and omits some of them. The table records approximately 150,000 clones, 88% of them present only once. Sequences were obtained from blood. The receptors were gathered from a man between 18 and 35 years old in good health.

The rearrangement links TRBV7-2 to TRBJ2-5; D is unresolved. The CDR3 is made up of 14 amino acids. Trimming cost V 0 bases and J 2 bases, with 7 bases left between them. The germline V gene has CDR1 SGHTA and CDR2 FQGNSA. The CDR3 here is CASSLAGLQETQYF. The CDR3 nucleotides read TGTGCCAGCAGCTTAGCAGGGCTACAAGAGACCCAGTACTTC.

The rearrangement uses TRBV29-1 and TRBJ1-1; TRBD1 matches at 8 bases. Germline-derived CDR1 and CDR2 are SQVTM and ANQGSEA. The CDR3 spans 14 residues. Losses at the gene ends were 6 bases for V and 7 bases for J; bases not matched to a gene: 13. The CDR3 DNA reads as TGCAGCGTCCGTACAAGTCAGGGGGCGGGTGAAGCTTTCTTT. As protein: CSVRTSQGAGEAFF.